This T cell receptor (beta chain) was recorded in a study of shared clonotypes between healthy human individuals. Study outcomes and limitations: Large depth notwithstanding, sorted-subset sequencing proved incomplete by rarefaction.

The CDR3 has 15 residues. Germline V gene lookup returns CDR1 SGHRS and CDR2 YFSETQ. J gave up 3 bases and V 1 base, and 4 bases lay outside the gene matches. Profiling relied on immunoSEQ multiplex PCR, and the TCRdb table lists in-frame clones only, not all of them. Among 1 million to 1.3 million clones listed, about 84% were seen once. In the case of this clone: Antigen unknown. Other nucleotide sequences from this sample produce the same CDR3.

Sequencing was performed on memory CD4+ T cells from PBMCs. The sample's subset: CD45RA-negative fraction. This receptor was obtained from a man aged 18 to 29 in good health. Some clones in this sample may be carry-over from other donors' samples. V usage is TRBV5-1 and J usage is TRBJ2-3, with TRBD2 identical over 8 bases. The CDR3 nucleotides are TGCGCCAGCAGCTTGAGGGCGGGAGGTACAGATACGCAGTATTTT. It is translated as CASSLRAGGTDTQYF.